This TCR beta chain was retrieved from a study of neurological immune-mediated disorders. TCRdb re-derived calls from the 5' RACE reads in MiXCR, one entry per CDR3 protein. The sample contains more than 25,000 distinct CDR3 sequences, about 12% of which appear only once. This clonotype has ten or more counts. Unsorted libraries were prepared from 2 million PBMCs that had been stored at -80 C. The source material was PBMCs. The sequence came from a woman in her sixties or seventies in good health.

The chain's CDR3 is CASSYGGNIQYF. Written as DNA, the CDR3 is TGTGCCAGCAGTTACGGGGGAAACATTCAGTACTTC. This chain joins TRBV6-2 or TRBV6-3 and TRBJ2-4; D tentatively reads TRBD1 or TRBD2 (5 bases each). The CDR3 is 12 amino acids. Germline V gene data show CDR1 as MNHEY and CDR2 as SVGEGT. The ends were cut back, 2 bases at V and 6 bases at J, with 5 bases in the middle.